One sample yielded the 13 T cell receptor beta chains listed below, sequenced in a study of blood T cell repertoires in COVID-19. Data came from immunoSEQ multiplex PCR; TCRdb stores just in-frame clones and leaves some out. The sample records 250,000 or so clones, around 84% being singletons. The sample comprised PBMCs or T cells enriched from blood (not recorded which). The receptors were sampled from a man aged 35-49 years who had recovered from COVID-19.

J is TRBJ1-4 and V is TRBV6-1; perhaps TRBD1 as D (6 bases). V was trimmed by 2 bases and J by 8 bases, leaving 15 bases between them. The germline V gene encodes CDR1 MNHNS and CDR2 SASEGT. This CDR3 has 15 amino acids. The CDR3 DNA reads as TGTGCCAGCAGTGAACGTCAGGGGATACTCGAAAAACTGTTTTTT. Translation: CASSERQGILEKLFF.

Turning to this clone: A read error may account for a junction end that differs from germline. The chain joins TRBV29-1 to TRBJ1-1, with 9 bases matching TRBD1. CDR1 SQVTM and CDR2 ANQGSEA come from the germline V gene. CDR3 length equals 12 residues. The CDR3 loop reads CSIGQGNAEAFF. CDR3 nucleotide sequence: TGCAGCATTGGACAGGGGAACGCTGAAGCTTTCTTT.

This chain links TRBV19 with TRBJ2-3; no firm D call. V lost 3 bases and J lost 2, with 9 bases in between. Germline V gives CDR1 LNHDA, CDR2 SQIVND (reference sequence). The CDR3 contains 14 residues. Written as DNA, the CDR3 is TGTGCCAGTAGTATTGGGCCCTTCACAGATACGCAGTATTTT. This sequence encodes CASSIGPFTDTQYF.

The rearrangement uses TRBV9 and TRBJ1-3; a weak D match, TRBD1 (5 bases). CDR1 and CDR2 from the germline V gene are SGDLS and YYNGEE. Trimming cost V 5 bases and J 4 bases, with 16 bases left between them. The CDR3 covers 15 residues. The CDR3 DNA reads as TGTGCCAGCAGTCAAGATTCAGGGATCGGAAACACCATATATTTT. Translated: CASSQDSGIGNTIYF.

The chain employs TRBV19 and TRBJ2-1, with D tentatively TRBD1 (5 bases). The germline V and J ends were trimmed by 5 bases and 2 bases, with 13 bases remaining between them. This CDR3 has 15 amino acids. Looked up from germline, CDR1 is LNHDA and CDR2 is SQIVND (reference sequence). The CDR3 reads CASSSDSRAYNEQFF. As DNA, the CDR3 is TGTGCCAGTAGTTCTGACAGTAGGGCCTACAATGAGCAGTTCTTC.

J is TRBJ1-3 and V is TRBV10-3; tentatively, D is TRBD1 (6 bases). The length of the CDR3 is 14 residues. Trimming removed 4 bases from V and 1 base from J, with 8 bases in between. Germline V gene data show CDR1 as ENHRY and CDR2 as SYGVKD. The chain's CDR3 is CAISAGQSGNTIYF. The CDR3 DNA is TGTGCCATCAGTGCGGGACAATCTGGAAACACCATATATTTT.

The V gene is TRBV18, the J gene TRBJ1-1; TRBD1 agrees at 7 bases. V was pared by 3 bases and J by 4 bases, with 2 bases of the junction left unmatched. This CDR3 is built from 13 residues. CDR1 and CDR2 (germline): KGHSH, LQKENI. The CDR3 sequence is CASSPGTATEAFF. CDR3 DNA sequence: TGTGCCAGCTCACCGGGGACAGCCACTGAAGCTTTCTTT. The entire variable domain, with the rest obtained from reference TRBV18 and TRBJ1-1, is as follows: NAGVMQNPRHLVRRRGQEARLRCSPMKGHSHVYWYRQLPEEGLKFMVYLQKENIIDESGMPKERFSAEFPKEGPSILRIQQVVRGDSAAYFCASSPGTATEAFFGQGTRLTVV.

This chain connects TRBV25-1 to TRBJ1-1; D uncertain. CDR3 length equals 11 residues. Trimming left V 7 bases short and J 9 bases short, with 12 bases between. The germline V gene has CDR1 MGHDK and CDR2 SYGVNS. The CDR3: CASTSGVKAFF. The CDR3 region has the DNA TGTGCCAGCACATCCGGGGTTAAAGCTTTCTTT.

The chain combines TRBV5-5 with TRBJ2-5; possibly TRBD2 for D (6 bases). This CDR3 region has 15 residues. Deletions cut 5 bases from V and 5 bases from J, with 19 bases between. Per germline, CDR1 SGHKS and CDR2 YYEKEE (reference sequence). The CDR3 loop reads CASRPRWGVVETQYF. CDR3 DNA sequence: TGTGCCAGCAGGCCTCGGTGGGGGGTCGTCGAGACCCAGTACTTC. Filled out from reference TRBV5-5 and TRBJ2-5, the complete variable domain reads DAGVTQSPTHLIKTRGQQVTLRCSPISGHKSVSWYQQVLGQGPQFIFQYYEKEERGRGNFPDRFSARQFPNYSSELNVNALLLGDSALYLCASRPRWGVVETQYFGPGTRLLVL.

J is TRBJ1-4 and V is TRBV19, with D unresolved. Germline-derived CDR1 and CDR2 are LNHDA and SQIVND (reference sequence). Trimming left V 5 bases short and J 5 bases short, with 15 bases between. The CDR3 runs 15 residues. Here the CDR3 reads CASSLIGGQNEKLFF. DNA of the CDR3: TGTGCCAGTAGTCTCATCGGCGGGCAGAATGAAAAACTGTTTTTT.

This chain joins TRBV5-1 and TRBJ2-7; 7 bases align to TRBD1. This CDR3 has 14 amino acids. The germline CDR1 and CDR2 sequences are SGHRS and YFSETQ. V gave up 3 bases and J gave up 0 bases; unmatched junction bases: 3. CDR3 coding DNA: TGCGCCAGCAGCTCACAGGGGAGCTCCTACGAGCAGTACTTC. Translation gives CASSSQGSSYEQYF. The full variable domain, rest sourced from reference TRBV5-1 and TRBJ2-7, is KAGVTQTPRYLIKTRGQQVTLSCSPISGHRSVSWYQQTPGQGLQFLFEYFSETQRNKGNFPGRFSGRQFSNSRSEMNVSTLELGDSALYLCASSSQGSSYEQYFGPGTRLTVT.

The chain combines TRBV9 with TRBJ2-7, with TRBD1 identical over 7 bases. J was trimmed by 5 bases and V by 2 bases; bases with no gene match: 10. The CDR3 covers 15 residues. CDR1 is SGDLS and CDR2 is YYNGEE in the germline V gene. For the CDR3, the DNA is TGTGCCAGCAGCGTTCGCCCAGGGGGTATTGACGAGCAGTACTTC. Protein: CASSVRPGGIDEQYF.

This rearrangement joins TRBV6-5 to TRBJ1-2; 10 bases agree with TRBD1. Trimming took 6 bases from V and 6 from J; bases not matched to a gene: 4. The germline V gene encodes CDR1 MNHEY and CDR2 SVGAGI. There are 13 residues in the CDR3. The CDR3 DNA sequence: TGTGCCAGCAGGGACAGGGGGGGAAATGGCTACACCTTC. Its protein is CASRDRGGNGYTF.